This note documents a single T cell receptor (beta chain) sequence. The antigen it binds to is not known. There are no base qualities to consult, and no much larger clone falls within one base. The source of the sample is a study of blood T cell repertoires in COVID-19 (dated by TCRdb to the early 2020s). With respect to the entire study: The collaborator samples originated in the United States, Italy and Spain and spanned the acute and convalescent phases of COVID-19. The material from the prospective study consisted of cDNA or gDNA derived from T cells, B-cell-depleted T cells, or PBMCs. Deeply sampled blood TCRbeta repertoires from subjects exposed to, actively infected with, or recovered from COVID-19 were included in the dataset. A freely available public database, intended as a resource for researchers studying the immune response to SARS-CoV-2, is where the repertoires were released. Samples came from the ongoing ImmuneRACE study (first 160 participants) plus 1,254 subjects from 6 global collaborators. Nearly every sample came with metadata listing a de-identified subject ID, COVID-19 status, age in years and sex. HLA class I and class II types, where available, came from metadata supplied by the sample provider rather than from assay-based typing.

Results and caveats for the whole study, not just this receptor: How much clinical and demographic metadata was included differed by source and by participant, and the metadata was provided uncurated.

From the cysteine through the phenylalanine, the CDR3 covers 14 amino acids. This entry keeps only the CDR3 DNA: 42 bases, framed from base 1. After removal of 6 bases from V and 0 bases from J, the junction retains 4 bases not matched to a gene. CDR1 and CDR2 are read off the germline V gene as SNHLY and FYNNEI. TCRbeta CDR3 regions were amplified from genomic DNA by means of the immunoSEQ Assay, a bias-controlled multiplex PCR. The source study handled its data this way. Within the assay, amplification of reference gene primers was used to estimate how many nucleated cells each sample contained. To quantify the absolute abundance of each unique TCRbeta CDR3 rearrangement, sequence reads were collapsed and filtered. Productive Simpson clonality was computed per sample as the square root of Simpson's diversity index over productive rearrangements. TCRdb took over this immuneACCESS table, retaining in-frame rearrangements with V and J assigned. Such tables are incomplete; in checked studies, under half of the missing clones stem from an unresolved V gene, and the remainder is unexplained. That table is the source of V, J and clone size, and D and trimming were worked out from the DNA. In all, the sample holds roughly 68,000 clones, and about 90% of those were seen once. The ten largest clones take up more than 4% of the sample.

Each collaborating institution followed its own protocols to collect whole blood in K2EDTA tubes. For TCRbeta analysis, collaborators shipped samples as frozen whole blood, isolated PBMCs, or DNA extracted from either of those sample types. The chain is assembled from TRBV2 and TRBJ1-1; 7 nucleotides in the junction match TRBD1. This TCR was recovered from a human donor in a cohort sampled during active COVID-19. Sequenced input: peripheral blood. The CDR3 has the sequence CASSTRGVNTEAFF. Read as DNA, the sequence is TGTGCCAGCAGCACCAGGGGGGTGAACACTGAAGCTTTCTTT.